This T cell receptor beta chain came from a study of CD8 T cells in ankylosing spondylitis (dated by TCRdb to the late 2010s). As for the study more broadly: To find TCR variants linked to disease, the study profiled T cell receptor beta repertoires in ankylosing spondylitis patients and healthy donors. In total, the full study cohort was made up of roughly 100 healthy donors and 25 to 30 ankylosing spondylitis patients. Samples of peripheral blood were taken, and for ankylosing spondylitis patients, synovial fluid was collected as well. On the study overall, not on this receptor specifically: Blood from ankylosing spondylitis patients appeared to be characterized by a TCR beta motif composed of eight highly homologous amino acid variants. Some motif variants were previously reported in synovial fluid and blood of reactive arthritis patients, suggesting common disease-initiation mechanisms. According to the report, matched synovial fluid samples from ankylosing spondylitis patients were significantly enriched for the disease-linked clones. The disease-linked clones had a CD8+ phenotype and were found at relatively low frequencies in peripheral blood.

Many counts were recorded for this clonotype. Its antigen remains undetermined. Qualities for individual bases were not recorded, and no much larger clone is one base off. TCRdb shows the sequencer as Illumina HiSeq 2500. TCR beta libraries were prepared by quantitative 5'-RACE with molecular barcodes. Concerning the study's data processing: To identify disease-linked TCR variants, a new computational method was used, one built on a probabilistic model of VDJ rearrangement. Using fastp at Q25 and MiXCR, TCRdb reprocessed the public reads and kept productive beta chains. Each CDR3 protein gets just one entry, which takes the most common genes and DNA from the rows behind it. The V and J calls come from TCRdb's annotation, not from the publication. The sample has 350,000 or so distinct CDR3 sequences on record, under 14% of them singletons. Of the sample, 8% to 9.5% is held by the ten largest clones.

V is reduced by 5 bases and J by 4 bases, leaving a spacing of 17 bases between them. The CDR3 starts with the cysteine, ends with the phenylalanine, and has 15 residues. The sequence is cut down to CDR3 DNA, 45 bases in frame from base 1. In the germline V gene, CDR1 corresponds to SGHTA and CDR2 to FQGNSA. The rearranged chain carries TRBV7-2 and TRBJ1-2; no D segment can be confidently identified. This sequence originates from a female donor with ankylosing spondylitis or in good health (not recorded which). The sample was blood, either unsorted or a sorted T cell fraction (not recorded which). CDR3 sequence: CASSHPGALGYGYTF. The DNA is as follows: TGTGCCAGCAGCCATCCGGGTGCTTTAGGCTATGGCTACACCTTC.